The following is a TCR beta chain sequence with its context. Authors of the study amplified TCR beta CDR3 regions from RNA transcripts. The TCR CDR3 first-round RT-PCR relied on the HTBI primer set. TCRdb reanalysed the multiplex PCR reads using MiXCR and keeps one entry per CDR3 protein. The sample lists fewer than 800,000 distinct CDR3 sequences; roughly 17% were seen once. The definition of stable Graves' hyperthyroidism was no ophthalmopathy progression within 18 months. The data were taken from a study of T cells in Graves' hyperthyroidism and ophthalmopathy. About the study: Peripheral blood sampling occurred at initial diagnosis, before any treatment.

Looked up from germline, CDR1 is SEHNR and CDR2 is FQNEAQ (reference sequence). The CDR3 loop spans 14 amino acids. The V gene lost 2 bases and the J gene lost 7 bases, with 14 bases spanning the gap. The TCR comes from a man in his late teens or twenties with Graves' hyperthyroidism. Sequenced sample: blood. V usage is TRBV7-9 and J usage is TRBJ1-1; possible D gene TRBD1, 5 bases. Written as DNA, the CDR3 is TGTGCCAGCAGCTTAATGGGGGGTGGCAGTGAAGCTTTCTTT. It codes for CASSLMGGGSEAFF.